This TCR beta chain was profiled in a study of blood T cell repertoires in COVID-19. Study information: The United States, Italy and Spain were the sources of the acute and convalescent COVID-19 samples.

Sequenced by immunoSEQ multiplex PCR; TCRdb stores in-frame clones only, minus some. This sample yields about 58,000 clones, of which under 80% are seen a single time; roughly 5% belongs to the top ten. The source material was peripheral blood. The origin of this receptor is a human donor in a cohort sampled during active COVID-19.

In DNA form, the CDR3 reads TGTGCCAGCATGGGACTAGCGGGGAACCGTCTGGGGGCCAACGTCCTGACTTTC. Translation: CASMGLAGNRLGANVLTF. The gene calls are TRBV27 and TRBJ2-6, with 13 bases aligning to TRBD2. CDR1 is MNHEY and CDR2 is SMNVEV in the germline V gene (reference sequence). Trimming removed 7 bases from V and 4 bases from J; junction bases left unmatched: 10. The CDR3 totals 18 residues.